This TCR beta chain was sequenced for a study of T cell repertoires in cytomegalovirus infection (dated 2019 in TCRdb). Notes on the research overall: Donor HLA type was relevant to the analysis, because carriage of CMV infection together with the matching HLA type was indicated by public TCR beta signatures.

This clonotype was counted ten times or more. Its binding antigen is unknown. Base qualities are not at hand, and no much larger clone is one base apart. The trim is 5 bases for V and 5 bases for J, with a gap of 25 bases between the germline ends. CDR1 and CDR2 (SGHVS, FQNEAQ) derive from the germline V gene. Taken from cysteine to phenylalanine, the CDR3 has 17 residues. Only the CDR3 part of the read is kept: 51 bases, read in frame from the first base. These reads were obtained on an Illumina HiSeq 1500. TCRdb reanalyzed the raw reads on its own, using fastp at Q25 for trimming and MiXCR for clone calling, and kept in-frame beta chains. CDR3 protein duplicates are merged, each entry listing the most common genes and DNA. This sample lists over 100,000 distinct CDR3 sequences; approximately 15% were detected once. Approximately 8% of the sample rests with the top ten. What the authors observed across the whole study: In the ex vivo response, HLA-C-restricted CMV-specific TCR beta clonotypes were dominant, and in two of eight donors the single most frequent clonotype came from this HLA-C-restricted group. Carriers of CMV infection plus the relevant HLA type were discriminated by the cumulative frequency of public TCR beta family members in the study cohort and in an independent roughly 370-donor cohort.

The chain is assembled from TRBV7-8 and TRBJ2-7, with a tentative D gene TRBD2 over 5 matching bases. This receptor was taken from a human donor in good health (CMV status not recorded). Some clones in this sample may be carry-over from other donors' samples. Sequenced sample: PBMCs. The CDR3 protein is CASSLNLGSGSGHEQYF. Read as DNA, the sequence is TGTGCCAGCAGCCTCAATCTTGGATCGGGGTCCGGACACGAGCAGTACTTC.